These T cell receptor beta chains were read from a single sample in a study of T cells in Graves' hyperthyroidism and ophthalmopathy. TCRdb fed the multiplex PCR reads into MiXCR, producing one record per CDR3 protein. The sample has roughly 500,000 distinct CDR3 sequences; roughly a sixth are singletons. Source material: blood. These receptor sequences come from a woman between 25 and 40 years old with Graves' ophthalmopathy. The CDR3 runs from the conserved cysteine through the conserved F or W. A D gene is named only where the DNA matches it firmly. Where a row states a size, it is once, few, many or the class of an expanded clone; other rows omit it.

d_call j_call clone_size v_call cdr3_aa cdr3_nt
- TRBJ2-2 - TRBV4-3 CASSQEEGRIGGEPFF TGCGCCAGCAGCCAAGAGGAGGGGAGGATAGGCGGGGAGCCGTTTTTT
- TRBJ1-5 - TRBV19 CASSMKSRGNQPQHF TGTGCCAGTAGTATGAAGTCGCGAGGGAATCAGCCCCAGCATTTT
TRBD1 TRBJ1-6 few TRBV28 CASIDREGSPLHF TGTGCCAGCATAGACAGGGAGGGTTCACCCCTCCACTTT
- TRBJ2-1 many TRBV12-3/TRBV12-4 CASSFSTSGGYNEQFF TGTGCCAGCAGTTTTTCGACTAGTGGGGGCTACAATGAGCAGTTCTTC
- TRBJ1-5 many TRBV2 CASSDPQWGMGPNQPQHF TGTGCCAGCAGTGACCCACAGTGGGGTATGGGACCGAATCAGCCCCAGCATTTT
- TRBJ2-7 - TRBV7-3 CASSAGTNYEQYF TGTGCCAGCAGCGCCGGGACAAACTACGAGCAGTACTTC
TRBD2 TRBJ2-2 many TRBV2 CASSELGLAGDITTGELFF TGTGCCAGCAGTGAGTTGGGACTAGCGGGGGACATCACAACCGGGGAGCTGTTTTTT
TRBD2 TRBJ2-7 many TRBV29-1 CSVEGGRNPYEQYF TGCAGCGTTGAAGGCGGGAGAAACCCCTACGAGCAGTACTTC
- TRBJ2-6 few TRBV6-4 CASSDQTGRPFSGANVLTF TGTGCCAGCAGTGATCAAACAGGTCGTCCTTTCTCTGGGGCCAACGTCCTGACTTTC
- TRBJ1-2 few TRBV14 CASSQEMVGGPGYGYTF TGTGCCAGCAGCCAAGAAATGGTAGGGGGGCCAGGATATGGCTACACCTTC
TRBD1 TRBJ1-2 many TRBV7-2 CASSSPTVQGDSGYTF TGTGCCAGCAGCTCCCCAACCGTGCAGGGGGATTCTGGCTACACCTTC
TRBD1 TRBJ2-7 many TRBV20-1 CSVREDRGIPEQYF TGCAGTGTCCGAGAGGACAGGGGGATTCCGGAGCAGTACTTC
TRBD1 TRBJ2-5 few TRBV20-1 CSASPIRTGQETQYF TGCAGTGCTTCCCCAATTCGGACAGGGCAAGAGACCCAGTACTTC
- TRBJ2-5 many TRBV14 CASSQVRAGEETQYF TGTGCCAGCAGCCAAGTCCGGGCAGGGGAGGAGACCCAGTACTTC
TRBD1 TRBJ1-1 once TRBV30 CAWSGQGVKAFF TGTGCCTGGAGTGGGCAGGGGGTTAAGGCTTTCTTT
TRBD2 TRBJ2-1 - TRBV9 CASSPGAYRTSGRAGYNEQFF TGTGCCAGCAGCCCCGGGGCCTATCGAACTAGCGGGAGGGCGGGATACAATGAGCAGTTCTTC
- TRBJ2-6 - TRBV20-1 CSARDYLASRSGANVLTF TGCAGTGCTAGAGATTACCTGGCCAGCAGGTCTGGGGCCAACGTCCTGACTTTC
TRBD2 TRBJ2-3 few TRBV4-3 CASSIGLAARTDTQYF TGCGCCAGCAGCATTGGACTAGCGGCCCGGACAGATACGCAGTATTTT
- TRBJ2-7 - TRBV6-1 CASSPTQSSYEQYF TGTGCCAGCAGCCCCACTCAGAGCTCCTACGAGCAGTACTTC
- TRBJ2-7 - TRBV18 CASSRPGTYPFDEQYF TGTGCCAGCTCACGTCCCGGGACTTACCCTTTTGACGAGCAGTACTTC